The following is a T cell receptor beta chain sequence with its context. Antigen unknown. V trimming: 6 bases; J trimming: 5 bases; junction bases outside the gene matches: 9. Germline V CDR1 and CDR2: LNHDA, SQIVND (reference sequence). The CDR3 length is 15 residues. The data originate from a study of T cell responses to AZD1222 COVID-19 vaccine. Study findings and constraints: Variant regions that are unmutated are reportedly the target of nearly half of spike-specific TCRs. Spike-specific TCR breadth and depth both grew after two AZD1222 doses. Just a handful of AZD1222 recipients tested seropositive at baseline. Donors were largely white British and mainly female; clonal diversity was possibly underestimated.

Clones were sequenced by immunoSEQ multiplex PCR, and TCRdb holds only the in-frame ones, with some missing. The profile shows some 100,000 clones, roughly 90% of them singletons. The TCR was taken from an adult in good health. The chain is built from TRBV19 and TRBJ2-2; 7 bases are a match to TRBD2. The sequenced sample was peripheral blood, obtained on day 0 of AZD1222 vaccination. The CDR3 nucleotides are TGTGCCAGTAGAACGACTAGCCTAAAGACCGGGGAGCTGTTTTTT. Translation gives CASRTTSLKTGELFF.